The 10 T cell receptor beta chains reported below all come from one sample, sequenced in a study of T cell responses to AZD1222 COVID-19 vaccine (dated by TCRdb to the early 2020s). According to the study, the label for this sample's time point signals: about 28 days (+/-7) after the second vaccine dose. Preparation of the library involved the immunoSEQ multiplex PCR assay. This is the immuneACCESS table as TCRdb keeps it, with only in-frame sequences that have V and J called. A part of the clones is gone; compared with another copy, unresolved V genes explain less than half, and the rest is unexplained. The sample contains about 83,000 clones, approximately 83% of them found a single time. The biggest ten clones account for roughly 3.2% of the sample. Specimen: peripheral blood, collected 28 days after the second AZD1222 dose. The receptors stem from an adult who received the AZD1222 COVID-19 vaccine.

This sequence joins TRBV28 and TRBJ2-1, with TRBD2 identical over 13 bases. The V and J ends lost 2 bases and 4 bases, in that order; junction bases with no gene match: 5. The V gene's germline CDR1 is MDHEN and CDR2 SYDVKM. The CDR3 runs 17 residues. CDR3 sequence (DNA): TGTGCCAGCAGTTTACCGGGACTAGCGGGGACTTACAATGAGCAGTTCTTC. This gives the protein CASSLPGLAGTYNEQFF.

J is TRBJ1-2 and V is TRBV9; 9 nucleotides line up with TRBD1. V shed 4 bases, J shed 6 bases, and the junction held 4 bases outside the gene matches. This CDR3 is 13 amino acids long. Germline V lookup: CDR1 SGDLS, CDR2 YYNGEE. The CDR3 nucleotides are TGTGCCAGCAGCTTCGACAGGGGGGATGGCTACACCTTC. Encoded protein: CASSFDRGDGYTF.

The chain carries TRBV27 and TRBJ2-1; TRBD2 matches 7 bases. The CDR3 runs 15 residues. Germline values: CDR1 MNHEY, CDR2 SMNVEV (reference sequence). Trimming removed 5 bases from V and 7 bases from J; junction bases left unmatched: 11. Here the CDR3 reads CASSPREVSGNEQFF. DNA of the CDR3: TGTGCCAGCAGTCCCCGGGAGGTTAGCGGGAATGAGCAGTTCTTC.

This chain connects TRBV30 to TRBJ1-2; D not resolved. The CDR3 consists of 12 residues. CDR1 is GTSNPN and CDR2 is SVGIG in the germline V gene (reference sequence). V shed 2 bases and J shed 5 bases, with 9 bases lying between them. As DNA, the CDR3 is TGTGCCTGGAGTCCGAGTGGGTATGGCTACACCTTC. It translates to CAWSPSGYGYTF.

J is TRBJ2-2 and V is TRBV7-9, with 7 bases matching TRBD2. This CDR3 comprises 15 residues. J gave up 4 bases and V 5 bases, and 7 bases lay outside the gene matches. Germline V gives CDR1 SEHNR, CDR2 FQNEAQ (reference sequence). This chain's CDR3 is CASSTPLAVTGELFF. The CDR3 bases are TGTGCCAGCAGCACTCCTCTAGCGGTCACCGGGGAGCTGTTTTTT. The full variable domain, in which reference TRBV7-9 and TRBJ2-2 provide the parts outside the CDR3, is DTGVSQNPRHKITKRGQNVTFRCDPISEHNRLYWYRQTLGQGPEFLTYFQNEAQLEKSRLLSDRFSAERPKGSFSTLEIQRTEQGDSAMYLCASSTPLAVTGELFFGEGSRLTVL.

This rearrangement joins TRBV5-8 to TRBJ1-2, with D possibly being TRBD1 (6 bases). The CDR3 sequence is 15 residues long. CDR1 and CDR2 from the germline V gene are SGHTS and YDEGEE. Deletions cut 6 bases from V and 1 base from J, with 16 bases between. Here the CDR3 reads CASTPPGANNYGYTF. The CDR3 nucleotides read TGTGCCAGCACCCCCCCAGGGGCCAATAACTATGGCTACACCTTC.

This CDR3 is CASSLAVGQGAEGATNEKLFF. The CDR3 nucleotides are TGCGCCAGCAGCTTGGCCGTCGGACAGGGAGCCGAGGGGGCAACTAATGAAAAACTGTTTTTT. The rearrangement uses TRBV5-1 and TRBJ1-4, with 8 bases fitting TRBD1. Per the germline V gene, CDR1 is SGHRS and CDR2 is YFSETQ. The CDR3 has 21 residues. The ends lost 0 bases at V and 0 bases at J; junction bases unmatched: 16.

The chain links TRBV29-1 to TRBJ2-7, with 13 nucleotides matching TRBD2. The trim removed 6 bases at V and 8 bases at J, leaving 7 bases unmatched. Germline V gene data show CDR1 as SQVTM and CDR2 as ANQGSEA. This CDR3 is built from 13 residues. The CDR3 nucleotides read TGCAGCGTCCGGCGGACTAGCGGGAGACAGCAGTACTTC. Protein sequence: CSVRRTSGRQQYF.

Only one count was recorded for this clone. The chain links TRBV3-1 (or the pseudogene TRBV3-2) to TRBJ1-2, with 7 bases fitting TRBD1. The trim removed 4 bases at V and 5 bases at J, leaving 7 bases unmatched. Germline loops: CDR1 LGHDT, CDR2 YNNKEL (reference sequence). The CDR3 runs 14 residues. The CDR3 coding sequence is TGTGCCAGCAGCCTTCCGGGACAGAGTTATGGCTACACCTTC. Protein product: CASSLPGQSYGYTF.

The gene calls are TRBV18 and TRBJ1-1; D perhaps matches TRBD1 (5 bases). Trimming cost V 5 bases and J 4 bases, with 11 bases left between them. This CDR3 has 13 amino acids. The germline V gene has CDR1 KGHSH and CDR2 LQKENI. CDR3 nucleotide sequence: TGTGCCAGCTCAGACCCCGGGGGCACTGAAGCTTTCTTT. This gives the protein CASSDPGGTEAFF.